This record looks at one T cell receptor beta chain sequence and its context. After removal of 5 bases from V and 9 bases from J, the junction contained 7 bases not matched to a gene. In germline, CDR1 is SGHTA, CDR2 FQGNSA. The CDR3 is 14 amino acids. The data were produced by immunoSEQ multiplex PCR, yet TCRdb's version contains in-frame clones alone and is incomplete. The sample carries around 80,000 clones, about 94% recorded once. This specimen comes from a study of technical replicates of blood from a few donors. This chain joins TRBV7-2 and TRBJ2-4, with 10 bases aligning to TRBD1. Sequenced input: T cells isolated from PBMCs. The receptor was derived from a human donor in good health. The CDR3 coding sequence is TGTGCCAGCAGCGATAGGGGACAGGGGATCATTCAGTACTTC. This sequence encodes CASSDRGQGIIQYF.